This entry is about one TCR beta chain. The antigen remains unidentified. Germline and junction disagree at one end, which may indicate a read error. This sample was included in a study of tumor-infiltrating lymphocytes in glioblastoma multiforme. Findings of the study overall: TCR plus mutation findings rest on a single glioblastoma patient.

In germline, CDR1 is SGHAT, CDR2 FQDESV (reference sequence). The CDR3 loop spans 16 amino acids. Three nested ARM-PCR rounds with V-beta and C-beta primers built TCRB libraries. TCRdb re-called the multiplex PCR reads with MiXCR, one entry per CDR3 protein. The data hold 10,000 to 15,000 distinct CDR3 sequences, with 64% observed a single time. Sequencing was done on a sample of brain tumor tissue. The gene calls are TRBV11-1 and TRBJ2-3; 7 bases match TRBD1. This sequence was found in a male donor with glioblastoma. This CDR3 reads CACSFFGQADTDTQYF. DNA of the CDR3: TGTGCCTGCAGCTTTTTCGGACAGGCAGACACAGATACGCAGTATTTT.